This T cell receptor beta chain was recovered during a study of shared clonotypes between healthy human individuals. Germline V gives CDR1 KGHSY, CDR2 FQNENV. The CDR3 loop spans 12 amino acids. V gave up 1 base and J gave up 7 bases, with 5 bases separating them. Here immunoSEQ multiplex PCR was the method, and the copy in TCRdb shows in-frame clones only, minus some. The data show about 710,000 clones, with 73% seen just once and 1.5% to 2% held by the top ten. The chain recombines TRBV16 with TRBJ1-5; unclear D gene. This sequence originates from a woman younger than 45 in good health. The specimen was memory CD4+ T cells sorted from blood. Indicated subset: CD45RA-negative fraction. The DNA of the CDR3 is TGTGCCAGCAGCCAATTGAGGCAGCCCCAGCATTTT. Its translation is CASSQLRQPQHF. Filled out from reference TRBV16 and TRBJ1-5, the complete variable domain reads GEEVAQTPKHLVRGEGQKAKLYCAPIKGHSYVFWYQQVLKNEFKFLISFQNENVFDETGMPKERFSAKCLPNSPCSLEIQATKLEDSAVYFCASSQLRQPQHFGDGTRLSIL.